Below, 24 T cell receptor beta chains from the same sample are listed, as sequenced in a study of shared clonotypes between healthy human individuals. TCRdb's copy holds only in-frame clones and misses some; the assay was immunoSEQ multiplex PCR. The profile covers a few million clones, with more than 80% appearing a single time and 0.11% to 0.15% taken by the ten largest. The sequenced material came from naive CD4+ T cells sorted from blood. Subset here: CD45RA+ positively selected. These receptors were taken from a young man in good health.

In nucleotides, the CDR3 is TGTGCCTGGACCCCCGGGGATGTAAAGAGCTCCTACGAGCAGTACTTC. Translation gives CAWTPGDVKSSYEQYF. The genes are TRBV30 and TRBJ2-7, with D perhaps matching TRBD2 (5 bases). V was cut by 4 bases and J by 0 bases, with 19 bases left in between. CDR1 and CDR2 (germline): GTSNPN, SVGIG (reference sequence). The CDR3 runs 16 residues.

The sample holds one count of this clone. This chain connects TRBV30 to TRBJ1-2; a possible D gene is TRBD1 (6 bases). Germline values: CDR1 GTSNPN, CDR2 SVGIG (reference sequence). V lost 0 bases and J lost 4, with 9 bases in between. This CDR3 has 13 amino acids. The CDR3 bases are TGTGCCTGGAGTGTGGACAGATCCTATGGCTACACCTTC. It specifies CAWSVDRSYGYTF.

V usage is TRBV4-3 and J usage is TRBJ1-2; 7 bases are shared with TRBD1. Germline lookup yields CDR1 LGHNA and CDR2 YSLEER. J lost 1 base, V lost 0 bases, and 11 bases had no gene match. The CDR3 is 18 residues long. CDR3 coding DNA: TGCGCCAGCAGCCAAGATCTGAGCGGGGGGACAGATAACTATGGCTACACCTTC. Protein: CASSQDLSGGTDNYGYTF.

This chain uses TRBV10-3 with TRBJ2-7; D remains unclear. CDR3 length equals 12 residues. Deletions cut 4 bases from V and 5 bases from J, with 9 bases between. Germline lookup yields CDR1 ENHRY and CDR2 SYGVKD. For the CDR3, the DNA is TGTGCCATCAGTGTAATCCAGGACGAGCAGTACTTC. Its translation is CAISVIQDEQYF.

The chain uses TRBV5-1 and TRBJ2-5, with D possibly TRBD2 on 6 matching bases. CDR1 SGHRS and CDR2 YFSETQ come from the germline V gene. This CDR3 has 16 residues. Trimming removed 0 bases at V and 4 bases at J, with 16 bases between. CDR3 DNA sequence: TGCGCCAGCAGCTTGGAGATCTCAGGGCGGGGAGAGACCCAGTACTTC. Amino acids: CASSLEISGRGETQYF. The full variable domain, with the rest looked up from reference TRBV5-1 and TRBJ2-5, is KAGVTQTPRYLIKTRGQQVTLSCSPISGHRSVSWYQQTPGQGLQFLFEYFSETQRNKGNFPGRFSGRQFSNSRSEMNVSTLELGDSALYLCASSLEISGRGETQYFGPGTRLLVL.

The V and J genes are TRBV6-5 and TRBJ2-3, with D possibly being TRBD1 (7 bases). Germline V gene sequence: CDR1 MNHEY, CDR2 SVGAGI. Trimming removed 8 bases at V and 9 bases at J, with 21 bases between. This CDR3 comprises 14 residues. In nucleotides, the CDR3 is TGTGCCAGCCGCGATCCGGGACAGCGGGCCACGCAGTATTTT. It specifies CASRDPGQRATQYF.

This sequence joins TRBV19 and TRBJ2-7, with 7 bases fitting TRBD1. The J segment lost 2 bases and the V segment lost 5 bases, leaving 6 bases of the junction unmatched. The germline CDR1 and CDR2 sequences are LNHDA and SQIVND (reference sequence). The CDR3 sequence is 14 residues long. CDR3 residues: CASSSLDRPYEQYF. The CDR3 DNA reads TGTGCCAGTAGTTCTTTGGACAGGCCCTACGAGCAGTACTTC.

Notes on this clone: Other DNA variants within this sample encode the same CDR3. The CDR3 nucleotides read TGTGCCAGCAGAGGGTTGAACACTGAAGCTTTCTTT. Translation gives CASRGLNTEAFF. The chain couples TRBV6-5 to TRBJ1-1, with D unresolved. Germline lookup yields CDR1 MNHEY and CDR2 SVGAGI. This CDR3 region has 12 residues. V was pared by 6 bases and J by 0 bases, with 5 bases between.

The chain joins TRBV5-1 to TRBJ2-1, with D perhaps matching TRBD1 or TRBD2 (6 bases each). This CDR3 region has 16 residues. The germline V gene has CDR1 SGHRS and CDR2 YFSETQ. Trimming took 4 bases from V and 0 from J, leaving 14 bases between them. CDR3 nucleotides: TGCGCCAGCAGCCGAACGGGGGCTAGCTCCTACAATGAGCAGTTCTTC. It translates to CASSRTGASSYNEQFF.

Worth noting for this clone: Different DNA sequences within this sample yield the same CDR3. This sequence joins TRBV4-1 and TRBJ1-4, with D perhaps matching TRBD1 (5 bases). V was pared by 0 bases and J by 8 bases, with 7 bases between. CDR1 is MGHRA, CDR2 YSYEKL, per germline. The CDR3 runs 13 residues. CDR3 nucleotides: TGCGCCAGCAGCCAAGATGAGGGGGAAAAACTGTTTTTT. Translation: CASSQDEGEKLFF.

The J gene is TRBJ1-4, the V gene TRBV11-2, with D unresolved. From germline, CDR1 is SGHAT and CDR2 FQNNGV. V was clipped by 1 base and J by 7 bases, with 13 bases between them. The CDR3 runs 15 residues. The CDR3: CASSLASFLSEKLFF. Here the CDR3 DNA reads TGTGCCAGCAGCTTAGCTTCCTTTTTGTCTGAAAAACTGTTTTTT. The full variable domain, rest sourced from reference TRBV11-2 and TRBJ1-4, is EAGVAQSPRYKIIEKRQSVAFWCNPISGHATLYWYQQILGQGPKLLIQFQNNGVVDDSQLPKDRFSAERLKGVDSTLKIQPAKLEDSAVYLCASSLASFLSEKLFFGSGTQLSVL.

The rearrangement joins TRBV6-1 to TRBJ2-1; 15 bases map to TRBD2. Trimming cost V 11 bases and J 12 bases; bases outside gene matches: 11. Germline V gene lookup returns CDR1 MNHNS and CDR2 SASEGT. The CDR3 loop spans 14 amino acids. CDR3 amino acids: CAGRTSGGAGRQFF. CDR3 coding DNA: TGTGCCGGTAGGACTAGCGGGGGGGCCGGAAGGCAGTTCTTC.

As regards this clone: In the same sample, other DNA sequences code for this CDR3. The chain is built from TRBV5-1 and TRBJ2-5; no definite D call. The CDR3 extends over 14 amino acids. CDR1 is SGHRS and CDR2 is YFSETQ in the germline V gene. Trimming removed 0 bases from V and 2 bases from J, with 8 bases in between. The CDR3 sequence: CASSLGRHQETQYF. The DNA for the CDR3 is TGCGCCAGCAGCTTGGGCCGCCATCAAGAGACCCAGTACTTC.

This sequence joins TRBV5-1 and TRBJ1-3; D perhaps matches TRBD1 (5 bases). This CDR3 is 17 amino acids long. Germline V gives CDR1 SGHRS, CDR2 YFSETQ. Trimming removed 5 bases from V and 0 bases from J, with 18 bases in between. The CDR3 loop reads CASRIGTGDSSGNTIYF. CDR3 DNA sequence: TGCGCCAGCAGAATTGGTACGGGGGACTCCTCTGGAAACACCATATATTTT.

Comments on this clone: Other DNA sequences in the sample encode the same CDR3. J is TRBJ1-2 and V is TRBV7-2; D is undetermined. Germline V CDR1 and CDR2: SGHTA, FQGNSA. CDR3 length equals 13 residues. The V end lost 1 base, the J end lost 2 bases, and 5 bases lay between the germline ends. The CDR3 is CASSLDLNYGYTF. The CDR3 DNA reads TGTGCCAGCAGCTTAGACTTAAACTATGGCTACACCTTC.

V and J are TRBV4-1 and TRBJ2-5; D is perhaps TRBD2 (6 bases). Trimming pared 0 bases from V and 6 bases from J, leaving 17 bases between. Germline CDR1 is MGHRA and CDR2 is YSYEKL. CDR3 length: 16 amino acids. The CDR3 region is CASSQDPSGPGQTQYF. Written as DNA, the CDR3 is TGCGCCAGCAGCCAAGATCCGAGCGGGCCTGGGCAGACCCAGTACTTC.

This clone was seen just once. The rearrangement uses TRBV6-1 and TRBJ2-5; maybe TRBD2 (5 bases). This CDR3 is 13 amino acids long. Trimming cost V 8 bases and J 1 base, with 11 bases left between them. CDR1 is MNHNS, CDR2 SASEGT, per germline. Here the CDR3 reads CASVRSAQETQYF. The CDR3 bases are TGTGCCAGCGTCCGTAGCGCCCAAGAGACCCAGTACTTC.

The CDR3 region is CASSAASGGALSEQFF. In nucleotides, the CDR3 is TGTGCCAGTAGTGCAGCTAGCGGGGGGGCATTAAGTGAGCAGTTCTTC. J is TRBJ2-1 and V is TRBV19; 12 bases are a match to TRBD2. Germline lookup yields CDR1 LNHDA and CDR2 SQIVND (reference sequence). The CDR3 length is 16 residues. V was clipped by 5 bases and J by 9 bases; unmatched bases: 11.

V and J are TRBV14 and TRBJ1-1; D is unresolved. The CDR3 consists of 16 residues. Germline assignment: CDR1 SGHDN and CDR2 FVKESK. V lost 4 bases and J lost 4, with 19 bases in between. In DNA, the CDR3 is TGTGCCAGCAGCCGTATTTCCTCTCTAGGGATCACTGAAGCTTTCTTT. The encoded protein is CASSRISSLGITEAFF.

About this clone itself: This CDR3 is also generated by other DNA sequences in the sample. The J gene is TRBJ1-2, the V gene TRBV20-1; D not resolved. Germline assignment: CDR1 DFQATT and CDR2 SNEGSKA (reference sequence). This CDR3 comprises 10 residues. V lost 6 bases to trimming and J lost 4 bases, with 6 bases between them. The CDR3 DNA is TGCAGTGCCGGGAGCTATGGCTACACCTTC. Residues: CSAGSYGYTF.

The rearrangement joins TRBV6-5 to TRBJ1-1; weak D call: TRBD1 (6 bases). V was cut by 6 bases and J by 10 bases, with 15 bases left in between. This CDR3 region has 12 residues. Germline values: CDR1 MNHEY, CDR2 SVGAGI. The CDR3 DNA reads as TGTGCCAGCAGCCTGCCGGGGGCTGGAGCTTTCTTT. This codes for CASSLPGAGAFF.

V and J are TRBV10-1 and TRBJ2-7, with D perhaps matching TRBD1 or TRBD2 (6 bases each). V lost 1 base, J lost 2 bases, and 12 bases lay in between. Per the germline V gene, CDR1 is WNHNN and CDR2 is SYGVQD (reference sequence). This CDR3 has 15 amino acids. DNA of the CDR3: TGCGCCAGCAGTGAGTGGGGGGCTGCGGCCTACGAGCAGTACTTC. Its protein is CASSEWGAAAYEQYF.

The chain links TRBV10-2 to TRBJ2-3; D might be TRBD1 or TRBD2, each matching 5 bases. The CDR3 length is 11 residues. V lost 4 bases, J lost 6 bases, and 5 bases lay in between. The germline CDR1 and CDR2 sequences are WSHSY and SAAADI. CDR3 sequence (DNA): TGCGCCAGCAGTGGGGGGGATACGCAGTATTTT. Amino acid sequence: CASSGGDTQYF.

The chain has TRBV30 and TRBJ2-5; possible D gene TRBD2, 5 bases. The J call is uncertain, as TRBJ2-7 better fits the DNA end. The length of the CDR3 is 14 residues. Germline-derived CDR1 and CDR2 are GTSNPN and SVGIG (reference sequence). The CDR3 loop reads CAWRIPRTGYEQYF. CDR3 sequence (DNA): TGTGCCTGGAGGATACCCCGGACTGGCTACGAGCAGTACTTC.